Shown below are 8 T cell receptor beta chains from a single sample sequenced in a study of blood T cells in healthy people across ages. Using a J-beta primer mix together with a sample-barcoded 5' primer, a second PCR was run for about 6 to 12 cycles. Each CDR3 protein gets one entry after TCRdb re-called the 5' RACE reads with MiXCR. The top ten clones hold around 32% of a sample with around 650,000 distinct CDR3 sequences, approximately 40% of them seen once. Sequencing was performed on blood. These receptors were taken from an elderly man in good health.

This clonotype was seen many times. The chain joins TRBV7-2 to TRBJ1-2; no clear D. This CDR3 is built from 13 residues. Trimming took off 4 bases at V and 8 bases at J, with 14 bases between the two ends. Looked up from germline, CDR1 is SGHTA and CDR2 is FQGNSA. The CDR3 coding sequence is TGTGCCAGCAGCTCGCAACATCAGGAAGGCTACACCTTC. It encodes CASSSQHQEGYTF. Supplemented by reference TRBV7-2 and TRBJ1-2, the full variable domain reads GAGVSQSPSNKVTEKGKDVELRCDPISGHTALYWYRQSLGQGLEFLIYFQGNSAPDKSGLPSDRFSAERTGGSVSTLTIQRTQQEDSAVYLCASSSQHQEGYTFGSGTRLTVV.

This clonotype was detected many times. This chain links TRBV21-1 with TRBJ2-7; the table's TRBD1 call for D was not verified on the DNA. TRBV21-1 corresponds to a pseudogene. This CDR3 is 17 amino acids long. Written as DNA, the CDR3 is TGTGCCAGCAGCAATTTAGGACAGGGCAGAAGCTCCTACGAGCAGTACTTC. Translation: CASSNLGQGRSSYEQYF.

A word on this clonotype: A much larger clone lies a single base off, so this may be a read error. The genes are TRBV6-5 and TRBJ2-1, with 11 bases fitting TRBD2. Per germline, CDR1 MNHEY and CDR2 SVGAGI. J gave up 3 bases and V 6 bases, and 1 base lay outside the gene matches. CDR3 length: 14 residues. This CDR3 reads CASRLAGVYNEQFF. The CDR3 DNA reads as TGTGCCAGCAGACTAGCGGGAGTCTACAATGAGCAGTTCTTC.

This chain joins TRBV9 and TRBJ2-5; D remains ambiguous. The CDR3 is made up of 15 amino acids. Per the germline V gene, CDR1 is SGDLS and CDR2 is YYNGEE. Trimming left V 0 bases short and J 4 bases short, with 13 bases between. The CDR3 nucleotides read TGTGCCAGCAGCGTAGGCGGAGCGAGAGGAGAGACCCAGTACTTC. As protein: CASSVGGARGETQYF.

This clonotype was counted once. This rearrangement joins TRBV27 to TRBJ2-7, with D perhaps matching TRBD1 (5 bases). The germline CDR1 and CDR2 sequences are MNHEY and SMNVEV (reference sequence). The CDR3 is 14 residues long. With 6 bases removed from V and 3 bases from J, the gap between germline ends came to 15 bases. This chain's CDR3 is CASSRDSANYEQYF. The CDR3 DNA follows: TGTGCCAGCAGCCGAGACAGCGCAAACTACGAGCAGTACTTC.

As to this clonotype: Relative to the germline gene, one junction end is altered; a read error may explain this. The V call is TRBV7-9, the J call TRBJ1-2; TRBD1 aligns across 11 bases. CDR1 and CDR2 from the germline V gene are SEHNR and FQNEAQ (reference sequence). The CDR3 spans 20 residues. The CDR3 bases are TGTGCCAGCAGCTTCCACCTTGGACAGGGGGCCGGGGTAGCTAACTATGACTACACCTTC. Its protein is CASSFHLGQGAGVANYDYTF.

In nucleotides, the CDR3 is TGTGCCAGCAGCAGCAGAGCAATAGAGACCCAGTACTTC. It translates to CASSSRAIETQYF. The genes are TRBV6-5 and TRBJ2-5, with D unresolved. V was clipped by 6 bases and J by 4 bases, with 12 bases between them. The CDR3 loop spans 13 amino acids. Germline values: CDR1 MNHEY, CDR2 SVGAGI.

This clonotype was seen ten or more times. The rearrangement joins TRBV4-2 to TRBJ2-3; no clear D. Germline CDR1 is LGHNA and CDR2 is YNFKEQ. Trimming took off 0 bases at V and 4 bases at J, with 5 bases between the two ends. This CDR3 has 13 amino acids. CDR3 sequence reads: CASSQDPSDTQYF. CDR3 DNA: TGTGCCAGCAGCCAAGACCCTTCAGATACGCAGTATTTT.